These T cell receptor beta chains were read from a single sample in a study of OX40 agonist ivuxolimab in advanced cancers. This table comes from immunoSEQ multiplex PCR, and its TCRdb copy is limited to in-frame clones, with some not included. The data show tens of thousands of clones, 90% to 95% seen once. The source was CD4+ or CD8+ T cells sorted from blood, collected in a trial of the OX40 agonist ivuxolimab. Receptor source: an adult with an advanced solid tumor such as melanoma, head and neck, liver or kidney cancer. CDR3s include the opening cysteine and the closing phenylalanine or tryptophan. D genes are given only for firm matches. Clone size is not always given. Where it is, it says once, few, many or a class for expanded clones.

D,V,size,J,CDR3,DNA
TRBD2,TRBV4-1,-,TRBJ2-3,CASSPRGVVAGAQSTDTQYF,TGCGCCAGCAGCCCCAGAGGGGTGGTAGCGGGAGCCCAAAGCACAGATACGCAGTATTTT
-,TRBV19,-,TRBJ1-1,CASSSYMNTEAFF,TGTGCCTCCTCCAGTTACATGAACACTGAAGCTTTCTTT
TRBD1,TRBV10-2,-,TRBJ2-3,CASIGTGSTDTQYF,TGCGCCAGCATCGGGACAGGGAGCACAGATACGCAGTATTTT
TRBD2,TRBV10-3,-,TRBJ2-1,CAISVSGASYNEQFF,TGTGCCATCAGTGTTAGCGGGGCCTCCTACAATGAGCAGTTCTTC
TRBD1,TRBV19,-,TRBJ2-3,CASSPGDRIRDTQYF,TGTGCCAGTAGTCCCGGGGACAGAATTAGGGATACGCAGTATTTT
-,TRBV5-1,-,TRBJ1-1,CASSLGGLSEAFF,TGCGCCAGCAGCTTGGGCGGTTTGAGTGAAGCTTTCTTT
TRBD2,TRBV7-9,-,TRBJ2-7,CASSLVAGGAEQYF,TGTGCCAGCAGCTTAGTAGCGGGCGGGGCCGAGCAGTACTTC
-,TRBV30,-,TRBJ1-4,CAAETNEKLFF,TGTGCCGCTGAAACTAATGAAAAACTGTTTTTT
TRBD2,TRBV11-2,-,TRBJ2-1,CASSHRLAGGNNEQFF,TGTGCCAGCAGCCACCGACTAGCGGGGGGCAACAATGAGCAGTTCTTC
-,TRBV19,few,TRBJ2-7,CASSMSRAAPEQYF,TGTGCCAGTAGTATGTCCCGGGCGGCTCCCGAGCAGTACTTC
-,TRBV4-3,-,TRBJ2-5,CASSQDGGEETQYF,TGCGCCAGCAGCCAAGATGGAGGGGAGGAGACCCAGTACTTC
-,TRBV21-1,-,TRBJ2-2,CASSPPDRLKNTGELFF,TGTGCCAGCAGCCCTCCGGACAGGCTGAAAAACACCGGGGAGCTGTTTTTT
TRBD1,TRBV7-3,-,TRBJ2-7,CASSPAGTGDYEQYF,TGTGCCAGCAGCCCGGCCGGGACAGGGGACTACGAGCAGTACTTC
TRBD1,TRBV2,-,TRBJ2-5,CASTRDSLIPQYF,TGTGCCAGCACTAGGGACAGTTTGATCCCCCAGTACTTC
-,TRBV15,-,TRBJ1-2,CATGRDEQLYGYTF,TGTGCCACCGGCAGAGATGAACAGCTCTATGGCTACACCTTC
-,TRBV6-1,-,TRBJ2-3,CASSEGLVGTDTQYF,TGTGCCAGCAGTGAGGGACTTGTTGGCACAGATACGCAGTATTTT
-,TRBV6-1,-,TRBJ1-2,CASSDRGGGYTF,TGTGCCAGCAGTGACAGGGGTGGTGGCTACACCTTC
TRBD1,TRBV19,-,TRBJ1-1,CASISRTGGGTEAFF,TGTGCCAGTATCTCAAGGACAGGGGGCGGAACTGAAGCTTTCTTT
-,TRBV5-6,few,TRBJ2-3,CASSFNFGGSTDTQYF,TGTGCCAGCAGCTTCAATTTTGGGGGCTCCACCGATACGCAGTATTTT
TRBD1,TRBV9,-,TRBJ2-5,CASSVRGLETQYF,TGTGCCAGCAGCGTAAGGGGGCTTGAGACCCAGTACTTC
-,TRBV11-2,-,TRBJ2-3,CASSPFSDTQYF,TGTGCCAGCAGCCCCTTTTCAGATACGCAGTATTTT
-,TRBV7-2,-,TRBJ2-7,CASSFFGGCSSYEQYF,TGTGCCAGCAGCTTTTTTGGCGGGTGTAGCTCCTACGAGCAGTACTTC
-,TRBV9,-,TRBJ1-1,CASSVRGGAEAFF,TGTGCCAGCAGCGTCAGGGGCGGGGCTGAAGCTTTCTTT
TRBD1,TRBV6-5,-,TRBJ2-7,CASSPGQGAVYEQYF,TGTGCCAGCAGTCCGGGACAGGGGGCTGTCTACGAGCAGTACTTC
-,TRBV6-5,-,TRBJ1-1,CASSRRTARSEAFF,TGTGCCAGCAGTCGCCGGACAGCCCGGTCGGAAGCTTTCTTT
-,TRBV7-9,-,TRBJ2-7,CASSLALKGVEQYF,TGTGCCAGCAGCTTAGCGTTGAAAGGGGTTGAGCAGTACTTC
TRBD2,TRBV18,-,TRBJ2-3,CASSFAGGDTDTQYF,TGTGCCAGCTCCTTTGCGGGGGGGGACACAGATACGCAGTATTTT
TRBD1,TRBV19,-,TRBJ1-1,CASSGIDRVEAFF,TGTGCCAGTAGTGGGATTGACAGGGTCGAAGCTTTCTTT
TRBD1,TRBV7-9,once,TRBJ1-3,CASAGDRSLPGNTIYF,TGTGCCAGCGCCGGGGACAGGTCTCTTCCTGGAAACACCATATATTTT
-,TRBV6-4,-,TRBJ2-1,CASSEGGTRAYNEQFF,TGTGCCAGCAGTGAGGGCGGGACGCGGGCCTACAATGAGCAGTTCTTC
TRBD1,TRBV7-2,-,TRBJ1-1,CASSFYRGHTEAFF,TGTGCCAGCAGCTTTTACAGGGGGCATACTGAAGCTTTCTTT
-,TRBV9,-,TRBJ2-2,CASSVTGDGELFF,TGTGCCAGCAGCGTGACGGGCGACGGGGAGCTGTTTTTT
-,TRBV6-1,-,TRBJ2-7,CASIQRDRYEQYF,TGTGCCAGCATACAACGGGACCGCTACGAGCAGTACTTC
-,TRBV19,-,TRBJ2-3,CASSSGYADTQYF,TGTGCCAGTAGTTCAGGGTACGCAGATACGCAGTATTTT
-,TRBV28,-,TRBJ2-5,CASRYQETQYF,TGTGCCAGCAGGTACCAAGAGACCCAGTACTTC